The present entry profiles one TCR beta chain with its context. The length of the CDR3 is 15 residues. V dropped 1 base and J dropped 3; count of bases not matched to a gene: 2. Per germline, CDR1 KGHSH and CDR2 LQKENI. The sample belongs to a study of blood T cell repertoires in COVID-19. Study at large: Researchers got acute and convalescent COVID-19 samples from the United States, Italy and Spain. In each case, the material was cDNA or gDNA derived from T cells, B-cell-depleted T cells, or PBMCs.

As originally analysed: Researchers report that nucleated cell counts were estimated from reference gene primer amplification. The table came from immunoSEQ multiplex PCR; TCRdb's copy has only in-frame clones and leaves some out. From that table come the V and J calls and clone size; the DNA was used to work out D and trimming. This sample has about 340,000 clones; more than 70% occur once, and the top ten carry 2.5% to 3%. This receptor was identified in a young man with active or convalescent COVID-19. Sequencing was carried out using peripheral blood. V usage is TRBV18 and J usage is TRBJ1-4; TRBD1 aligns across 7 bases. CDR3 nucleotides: TGTGCCAGCTCACCACTCCAGGGGGCTAATGAAAAACTGTTTTTT. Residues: CASSPLQGANEKLFF.